These 10 T cell receptor beta chains originate from one sample sequenced in a study of blood T cell repertoires in COVID-19. Profiled with immunoSEQ multiplex PCR; TCRdb holds only in-frame clones, not every one. In the table there are over 150,000 clones, approximately 88% of which are singletons. Sequencing used peripheral blood. The receptors originated from a woman aged 40 to 50 with COVID-19, enrolled during active disease.

The CDR3 DNA sequence: TGTGCCAGCAGTTTTACAGGGCGGGAGACCCAGTACTTC. This encodes CASSFTGRETQYF. The V and J genes are TRBV28 and TRBJ2-5; D is perhaps TRBD1 (6 bases). V lost 3 bases, J lost 5 bases, and 10 bases lay in between. There are 13 residues in the CDR3. The germline V gene has CDR1 MDHEN and CDR2 SYDVKM.

This clone has a handful of counts. As DNA, the CDR3 is TGCAGCGTTGGGACTAGCGGGAACTACGAGCAGTACTTC. Its protein is CSVGTSGNYEQYF. The chain couples TRBV29-1 to TRBJ2-7; 12 bases agree with TRBD2. The ends lost 4 bases at V and 3 bases at J; junction bases unmatched: 1. CDR1 and CDR2 from the germline V gene are SQVTM and ANQGSEA. This CDR3 comprises 13 residues.

The chain links TRBV11-2 to TRBJ2-5; a weak D match, TRBD2 (5 bases). Trimming pared 4 bases from V and 1 base from J, leaving 10 bases between. This CDR3 has 14 residues. Germline CDR1 reads SGHAT; CDR2 reads FQNNGV. The CDR3 here is CASSSFSAQETQYF. The CDR3 nucleotides are TGTGCCAGCAGCTCTTTTAGCGCCCAAGAGACCCAGTACTTC.

The chain employs TRBV19 and TRBJ1-1; 12 nucleotides align to TRBD1. Germline trimming cut 1 base from V and 7 bases from J; bases unmatched to any gene: 4. Germline lookup yields CDR1 LNHDA and CDR2 SQIVND (reference sequence). This CDR3 has 15 amino acids. This CDR3 is CASSIGGQGAGEAFF. Here the CDR3 DNA reads TGTGCCAGTAGTATAGGGGGACAGGGGGCCGGTGAAGCTTTCTTT.

This chain links TRBV2 with TRBJ2-3, with TRBD2 identical over 8 bases. Germline V lookup: CDR1 SNHLY, CDR2 FYNNEI. The CDR3 totals 16 residues. The J segment lost 1 base and the V segment lost 2 bases, leaving 5 bases of the junction unmatched. The CDR3 sequence is CASSESRGAGTDTQYF. CDR3 coding DNA: TGTGCCAGCAGTGAATCGCGGGGGGCTGGCACAGATACGCAGTATTTT. Complete variable domain (other parts from reference TRBV2 and TRBJ2-3): EPEVTQTPSHQVTQMGQEVILRCVPISNHLYFYWYRQILGQKVEFLVSFYNNEISEKSEIFDDQFSVERPDGSNFTLKIRSTKLEDSAMYFCASSESRGAGTDTQYFGPGTRLTVL.

At least ten counts were recorded for this clone. This chain uses TRBV15 with TRBJ2-1; weak D call: TRBD2 (5 bases). Trimming removed 0 bases at V and 3 bases at J, with 9 bases between. The CDR3 is made up of 15 amino acids. Germline CDR1 and CDR2: LNHNV and YYDKDF (reference sequence). The CDR3 spells CATSRDREGYNEQFF. CDR3 DNA: TGTGCCACCAGCAGAGATCGGGAAGGCTACAATGAGCAGTTCTTC.

The chain uses TRBV19 and TRBJ1-1, with D possibly TRBD1 on 5 matching bases. The CDR3 extends over 12 amino acids. Germline loops: CDR1 LNHDA, CDR2 SQIVND (reference sequence). Trimming stripped 5 bases from V and 4 bases from J, with 8 bases between. The CDR3 DNA is TGTGCCAGTAGTCCAGGGTTCACTGAAGCTTTCTTT. Amino acids: CASSPGFTEAFF.

The V gene is TRBV3-1 (or the pseudogene TRBV3-2), the J gene TRBJ1-2, with TRBD1 as a possible D gene (6 bases). The CDR3 is made up of 16 amino acids. Germline lookup yields CDR1 LGHDT and CDR2 YNNKEL (reference sequence). Trimming removed 0 bases from V and 4 bases from J, with 15 bases in between. The CDR3 region is CASSQELGIQGYGYTF. The CDR3, as DNA: TGTGCCAGCAGCCAAGAACTGGGCATACAGGGCTATGGCTACACCTTC.

The rearrangement uses TRBV6-4 and TRBJ2-3; TRBD2 matches at 13 bases. The CDR3 runs to 15 residues. Germline CDR1 is MRHNA and CDR2 is SNTAGT. V shed 0 bases, J shed 11 bases, and the junction held 5 bases outside the gene matches. CDR3 protein: CASSDSTSGGFRQYF. DNA for the CDR3: TGTGCCAGCAGTGACTCGACTAGCGGGGGGTTCAGGCAGTATTTT.

This chain links TRBV2 with TRBJ2-2; the D gene is possibly TRBD1 (6 bases). The V and J ends lost 2 bases and 5 bases respectively, with 18 bases between them. This CDR3 is built from 17 residues. Germline assignment: CDR1 SNHLY and CDR2 FYNNEI. The CDR3: CASSETIWTVRTGELFF. CDR3 nucleotide sequence: TGTGCCAGCAGTGAAACAATCTGGACAGTTCGGACCGGGGAGCTGTTTTTT.